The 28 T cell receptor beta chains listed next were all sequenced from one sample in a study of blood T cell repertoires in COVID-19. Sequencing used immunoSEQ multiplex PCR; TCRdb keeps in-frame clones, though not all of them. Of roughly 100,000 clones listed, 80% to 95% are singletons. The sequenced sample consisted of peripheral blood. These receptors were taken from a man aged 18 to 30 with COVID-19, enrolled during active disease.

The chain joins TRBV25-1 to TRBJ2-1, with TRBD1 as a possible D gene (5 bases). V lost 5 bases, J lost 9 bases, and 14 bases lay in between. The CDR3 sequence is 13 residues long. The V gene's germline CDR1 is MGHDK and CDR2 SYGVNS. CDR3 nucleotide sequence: TGTGCCAGCAGTTGGGTGCAGGGCGGTGAGCAGTTCTTC. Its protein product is CASSWVQGGEQFF.

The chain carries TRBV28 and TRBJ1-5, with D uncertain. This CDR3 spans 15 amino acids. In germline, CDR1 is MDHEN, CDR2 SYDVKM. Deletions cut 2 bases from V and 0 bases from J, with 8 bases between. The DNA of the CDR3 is TGTGCCAGCAGTTTAGTCCTAGATAGCAATCAGCCCCAGCATTTT. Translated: CASSLVLDSNQPQHF.

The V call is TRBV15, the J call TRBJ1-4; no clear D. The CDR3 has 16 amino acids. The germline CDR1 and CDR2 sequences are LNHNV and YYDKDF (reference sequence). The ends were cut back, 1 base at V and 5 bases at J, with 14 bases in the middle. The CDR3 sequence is CATSRGQGGLNEKLFF. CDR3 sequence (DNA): TGTGCCACCAGCAGAGGACAAGGAGGGTTAAATGAAAAACTGTTTTTT.

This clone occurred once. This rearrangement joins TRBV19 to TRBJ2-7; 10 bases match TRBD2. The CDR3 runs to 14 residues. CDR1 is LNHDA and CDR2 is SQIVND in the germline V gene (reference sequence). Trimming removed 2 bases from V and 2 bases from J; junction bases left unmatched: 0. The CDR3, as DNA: TGTGCCAGTAGTATACTAGCGGGAGCCTACGAGCAGTACTTC. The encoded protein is CASSILAGAYEQYF.

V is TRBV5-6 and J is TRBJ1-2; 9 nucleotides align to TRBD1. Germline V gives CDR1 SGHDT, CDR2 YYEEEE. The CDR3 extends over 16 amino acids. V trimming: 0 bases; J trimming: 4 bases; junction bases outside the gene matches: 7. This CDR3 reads CASSLDPGQGRYGYTF. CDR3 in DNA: TGTGCCAGCAGCTTGGATCCGGGACAGGGTCGCTATGGCTACACCTTC.

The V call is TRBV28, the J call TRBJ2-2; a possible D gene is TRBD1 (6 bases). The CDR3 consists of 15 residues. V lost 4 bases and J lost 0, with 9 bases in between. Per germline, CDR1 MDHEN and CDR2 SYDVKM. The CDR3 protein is CASSSGTPNTGELFF. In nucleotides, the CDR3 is TGTGCCAGCAGTTCCGGGACACCGAACACCGGGGAGCTGTTTTTT.

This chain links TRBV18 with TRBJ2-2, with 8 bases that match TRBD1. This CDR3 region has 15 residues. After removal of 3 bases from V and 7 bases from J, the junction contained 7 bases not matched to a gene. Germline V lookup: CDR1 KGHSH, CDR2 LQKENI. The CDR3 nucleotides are TGTGCCAGCTCACCTGGACAGGGAAGAAGCGGGGAGCTGTTTTTT. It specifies CASSPGQGRSGELFF.

The CDR3 sequence is CASSRLPRGEKLFF. CDR3 coding DNA: TGTGCCAGCAGCCGCCTCCCCCGCGGAGAAAAACTGTTTTTT. The rearrangement uses TRBV28 and TRBJ1-4; no definite D call. V was pared by 6 bases and J by 8 bases, with 16 bases between. This CDR3 region has 14 residues. CDR1 is MDHEN and CDR2 is SYDVKM in the germline V gene.

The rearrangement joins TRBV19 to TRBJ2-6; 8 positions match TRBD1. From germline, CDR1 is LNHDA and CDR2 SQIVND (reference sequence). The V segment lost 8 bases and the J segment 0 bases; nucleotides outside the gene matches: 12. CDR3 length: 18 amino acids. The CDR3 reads CASRGRDRWNSGANVLTF. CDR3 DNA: TGTGCCAGTCGTGGTCGGGACAGGTGGAACTCTGGGGCCAACGTCCTGACTTTC. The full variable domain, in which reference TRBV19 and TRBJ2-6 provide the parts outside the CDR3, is DGGITQSPKYLFRKEGQNVTLSCEQNLNHDAMYWYRQDPGQGLRLIYYSQIVNDFQKGDIAEGYSVSREKKESFPLTVTSAQKNPTAFYLCASRGRDRWNSGANVLTFGAGSRLTVL.

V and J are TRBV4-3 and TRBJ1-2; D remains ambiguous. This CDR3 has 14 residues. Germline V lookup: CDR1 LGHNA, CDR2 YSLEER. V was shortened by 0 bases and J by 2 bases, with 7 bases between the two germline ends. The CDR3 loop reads CASSQEGGNYGYTF. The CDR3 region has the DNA TGCGCCAGCAGCCAAGAGGGAGGGAACTATGGCTACACCTTC.

CDR3 amino acids: CASKPTGVDYGYTF. As DNA, the CDR3 is TGTGCCAGCAAACCGACAGGGGTGGACTATGGCTACACCTTC. The chain is built from TRBV27 and TRBJ1-2, with 8 nucleotides matching TRBD1. This CDR3 spans 14 amino acids. V was pared by 7 bases and J by 3 bases, with 7 bases of the junction left unmatched. The V gene's germline CDR1 is MNHEY and CDR2 SMNVEV (reference sequence).

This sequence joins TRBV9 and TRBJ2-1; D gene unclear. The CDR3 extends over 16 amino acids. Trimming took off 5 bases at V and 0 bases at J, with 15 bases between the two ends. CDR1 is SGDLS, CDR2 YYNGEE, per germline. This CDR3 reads CASSGSRGSSYNEQFF. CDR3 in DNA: TGTGCCAGCAGTGGCTCTCGCGGAAGCTCCTACAATGAGCAGTTCTTC.

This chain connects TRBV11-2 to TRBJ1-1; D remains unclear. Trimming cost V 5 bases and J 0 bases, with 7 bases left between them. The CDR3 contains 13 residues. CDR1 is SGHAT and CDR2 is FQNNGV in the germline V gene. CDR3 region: CASSRTLNTEAFF. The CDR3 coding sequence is TGTGCCAGCAGCCGGACTCTGAACACTGAAGCTTTCTTT.

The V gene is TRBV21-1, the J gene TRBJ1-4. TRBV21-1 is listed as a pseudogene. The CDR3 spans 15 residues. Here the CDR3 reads CASSKVLQGGEKLFF. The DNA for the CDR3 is TGTGCCAGCAGCAAAGTTTTGCAGGGAGGCGAAAAACTGTTTTTT.

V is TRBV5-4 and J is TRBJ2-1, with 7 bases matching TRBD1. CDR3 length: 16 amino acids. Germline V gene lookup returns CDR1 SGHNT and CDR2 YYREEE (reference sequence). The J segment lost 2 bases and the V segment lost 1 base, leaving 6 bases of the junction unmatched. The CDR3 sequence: CASSLPQGPPYNEQFF. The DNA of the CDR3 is TGTGCCAGCAGCTTGCCACAGGGGCCTCCCTACAATGAGCAGTTCTTC. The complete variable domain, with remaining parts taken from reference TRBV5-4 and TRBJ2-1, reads ETGVTQSPTHLIKTRGQQVTLRCSSQSGHNTVSWYQQALGQGPQFIFQYYREEENGRGNFPPRFSGLQFPNYSSELNVNALELDDSALYLCASSLPQGPPYNEQFFGPGTRLTVL.

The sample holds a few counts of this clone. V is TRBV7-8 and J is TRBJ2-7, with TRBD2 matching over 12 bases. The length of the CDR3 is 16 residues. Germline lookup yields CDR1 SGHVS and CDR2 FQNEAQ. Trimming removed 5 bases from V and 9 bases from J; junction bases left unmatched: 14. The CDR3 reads CASSPTTSGSFVGQYF. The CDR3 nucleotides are TGTGCCAGCAGCCCCACGACTAGCGGGAGCTTTGTTGGGCAGTACTTC.

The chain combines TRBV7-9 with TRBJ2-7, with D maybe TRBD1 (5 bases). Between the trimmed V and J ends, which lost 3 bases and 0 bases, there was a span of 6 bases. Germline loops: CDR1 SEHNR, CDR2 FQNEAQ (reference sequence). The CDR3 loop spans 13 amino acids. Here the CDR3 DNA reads TGTGCCAGCAGCTTCAGGGACTCCTACGAGCAGTACTTC. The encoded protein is CASSFRDSYEQYF.

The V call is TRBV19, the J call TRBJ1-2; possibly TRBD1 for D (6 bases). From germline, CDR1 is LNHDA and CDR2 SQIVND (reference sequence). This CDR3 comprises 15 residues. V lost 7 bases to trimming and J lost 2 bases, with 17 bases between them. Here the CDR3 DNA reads TGTGCCAGTATGACAGGAGGTGGACTCAACTATGGCTACACCTTC. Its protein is CASMTGGGLNYGYTF.

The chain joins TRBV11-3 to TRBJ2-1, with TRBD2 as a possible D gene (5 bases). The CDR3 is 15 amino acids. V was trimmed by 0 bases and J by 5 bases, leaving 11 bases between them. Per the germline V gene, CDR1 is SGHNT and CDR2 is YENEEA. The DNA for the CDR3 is TGTGCCAGCAGCTTAGAACTAGGGTATAACAATGAGCAGTTCTTC. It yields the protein CASSLELGYNNEQFF.

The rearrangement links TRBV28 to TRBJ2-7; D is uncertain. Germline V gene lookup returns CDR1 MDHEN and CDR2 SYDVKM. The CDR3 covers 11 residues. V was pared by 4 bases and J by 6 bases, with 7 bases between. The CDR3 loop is CASSSPREQYF. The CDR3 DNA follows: TGTGCCAGCAGTTCCCCTCGCGAGCAGTACTTC.

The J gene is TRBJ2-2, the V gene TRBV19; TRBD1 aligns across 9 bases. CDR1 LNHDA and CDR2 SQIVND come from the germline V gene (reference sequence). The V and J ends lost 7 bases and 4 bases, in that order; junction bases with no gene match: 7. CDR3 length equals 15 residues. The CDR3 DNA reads TGTGCCAGTACACCCCCGGGACAGGGCACCGGGGAGCTGTTTTTT. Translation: CASTPPGQGTGELFF.

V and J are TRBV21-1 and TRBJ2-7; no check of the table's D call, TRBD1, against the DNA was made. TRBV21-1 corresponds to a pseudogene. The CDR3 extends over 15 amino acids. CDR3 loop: CASSKRGPTSYEQYF. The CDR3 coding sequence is TGTGCCAGCAGCAAAAGGGGCCCCACCTCCTACGAGCAGTACTTC.

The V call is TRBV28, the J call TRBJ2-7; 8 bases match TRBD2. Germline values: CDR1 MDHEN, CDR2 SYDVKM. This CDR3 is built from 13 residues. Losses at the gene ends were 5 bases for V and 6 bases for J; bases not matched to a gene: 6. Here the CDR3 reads CASSVLAAGEQYF. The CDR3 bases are TGTGCCAGCAGTGTACTAGCGGCGGGCGAGCAGTACTTC.

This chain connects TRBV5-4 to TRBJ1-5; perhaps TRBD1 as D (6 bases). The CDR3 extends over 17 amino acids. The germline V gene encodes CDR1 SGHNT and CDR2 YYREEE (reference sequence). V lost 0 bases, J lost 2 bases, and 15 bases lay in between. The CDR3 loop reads CASSLGPGVEGNQPQHF. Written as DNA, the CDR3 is TGTGCCAGCAGCTTGGGTCCAGGGGTAGAGGGCAATCAGCCCCAGCATTTT.

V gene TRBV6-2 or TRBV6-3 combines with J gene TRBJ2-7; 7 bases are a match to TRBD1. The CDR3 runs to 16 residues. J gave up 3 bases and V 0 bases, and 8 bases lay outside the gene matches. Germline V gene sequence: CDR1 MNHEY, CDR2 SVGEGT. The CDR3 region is CASSYSPLTGSYEQYF. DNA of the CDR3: TGTGCCAGCAGTTACTCGCCCCTGACAGGGAGCTACGAGCAGTACTTC.

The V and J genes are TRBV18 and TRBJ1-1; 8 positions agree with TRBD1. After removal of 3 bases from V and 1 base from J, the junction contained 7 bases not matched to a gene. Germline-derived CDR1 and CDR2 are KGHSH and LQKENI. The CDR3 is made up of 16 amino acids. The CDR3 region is CASSPMGRGPNTEAFF. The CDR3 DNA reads TGTGCCAGCTCACCTATGGGCAGGGGGCCGAACACTGAAGCTTTCTTT. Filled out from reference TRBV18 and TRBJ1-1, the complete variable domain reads NAGVMQNPRHLVRRRGQEARLRCSPMKGHSHVYWYRQLPEEGLKFMVYLQKENIIDESGMPKERFSAEFPKEGPSILRIQQVVRGDSAAYFCASSPMGRGPNTEAFFGQGTRLTVV.

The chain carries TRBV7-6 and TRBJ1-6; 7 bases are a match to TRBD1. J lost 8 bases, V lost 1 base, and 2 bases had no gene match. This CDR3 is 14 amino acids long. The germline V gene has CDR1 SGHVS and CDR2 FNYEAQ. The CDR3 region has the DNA TGTGCCAGCAGCTTAGGGGACAGTTATTCACCCCTCCACTTT. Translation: CASSLGDSYSPLHF.

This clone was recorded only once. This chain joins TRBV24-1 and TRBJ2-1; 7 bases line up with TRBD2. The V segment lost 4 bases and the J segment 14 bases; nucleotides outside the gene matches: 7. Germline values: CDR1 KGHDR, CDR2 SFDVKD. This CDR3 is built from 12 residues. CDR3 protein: CATSDPGLEKFF. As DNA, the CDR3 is TGTGCCACCAGTGACCCCGGACTAGAGAAGTTCTTC.